This T cell receptor (beta chain) originates from a study of cytomegalovirus exposure and HLA in healthy donors. About the research overall: Around 80 million unique TCRs from HLA-typed donors were held in an early data release. Study-level findings and limits: HLA-A and HLA-B allele assignments for most subjects were reportedly predicted accurately using TCR beta sequences. Associated with HLA alleles at 0.05 false discovery rate in a later analysis were about 17,000 TCR beta sequences. The authors listed approximately 160 TCR beta chains as cytomegalovirus-associated.

Regarding this clone: Its target is not known.

V trimming: 3 bases; J trimming: 9 bases; junction bases outside the gene matches: 5. The length of the CDR3 is 13 residues. The germline V gene has CDR1 SQVTM and CDR2 ANQGSEA. The PCR used 60 Vbeta and 13 Jbeta primers. Produced via immunoSEQ multiplex PCR; TCRdb's table is partial and in-frame only. Its table records some 67,000 clones. This rearrangement joins TRBV29-1 to TRBJ2-1; 10 positions agree with TRBD2. Sequencing was done on a sample of PBMCs. The sequence came from a woman in her twenties or thirties in good health and CMV-seronegative. DNA of the CDR3: TGCAGCGTTGAGGCTAGCGGGAGAGGTGAGCAGTTCTTC. It specifies CSVEASGRGEQFF.